The 13 T cell receptor beta chains presented below share a single source sample, sequenced in a study of T cells in Graves' hyperthyroidism and ophthalmopathy. Researchers took RNA transcripts and amplified the TCR beta CDR3 regions from them. The TCR CDR3 first-round RT-PCR relied on the HTBI primer set. TCRdb ran MiXCR on the multiplex PCR reads and lists one entry per CDR3 protein. The sample records 500,000 to 550,000 distinct CDR3 sequences, about 20% being singletons. Input material: blood. These receptors were obtained from a man aged 40-50 years with Graves' ophthalmopathy.

This chain joins TRBV19 and TRBJ1-1, with 10 nucleotides matching TRBD1. Germline V lookup: CDR1 LNHDA, CDR2 SQIVND (reference sequence). Trimming removed 6 bases from V and 4 bases from J; junction bases left unmatched: 14. The CDR3 runs 17 residues. The CDR3 DNA is TGTGCCAGTAGCCAGACAGGGGGCGCGGGAAGAAGCACTGAAGCTTTCTTT. Translation: CASSQTGGAGRSTEAFF.

In this sample, this clonotype turned up a few times. This chain uses TRBV3-1 with TRBJ1-1, with TRBD1 identical over 10 bases. CDR1 LGHDT and CDR2 YNNKEL come from the germline V gene (reference sequence). This CDR3 contains 17 residues. V lost 4 bases to trimming and J lost 4 bases; unmatched junction nucleotides: 12. The CDR3 sequence: CASSRRTGGSLGTEAFF. CDR3 nucleotides: TGTGCCAGCAGCCGGCGGACAGGGGGATCCCTGGGCACTGAAGCTTTCTTT.

The V call is TRBV11-2, the J call TRBJ2-5; 16 bases fit TRBD2. This CDR3 has 21 amino acids. Germline V gene sequence: CDR1 SGHAT, CDR2 FQNNGV. Trimming at V came to 8 bases and at J to 4 bases, leaving 22 bases not matched to a gene. The chain's CDR3 is CASGYPPTGTSGRAGGETQYF. For the CDR3, the DNA is TGTGCCAGCGGATACCCCCCTACCGGGACTAGCGGGAGGGCCGGTGGAGAGACCCAGTACTTC.

CDR3 protein: CASRPTGSSNQPQHF. DNA of the CDR3: TGTGCCAGCAGGCCGACAGGTTCTAGCAATCAGCCCCAGCATTTT. V and J are TRBV6-1 and TRBJ1-5, with D perhaps TRBD1 (6 bases). This CDR3 spans 15 amino acids. Germline-derived CDR1 and CDR2 are MNHNS and SASEGT. Trimming removed 6 bases from V and 0 bases from J, with 12 bases in between.

In its sample, this clonotype was seen a few times. This chain uses TRBV18 with TRBJ1-2; possibly TRBD1 for D (5 bases). The CDR3 runs 16 residues. Trimming shortened V by 2 bases and J by 0 bases, and 13 bases separated the two germline ends. Germline CDR1 and CDR2: KGHSH and LQKENI. The CDR3 DNA reads as TGTGCCAGCTCACCAATTCCAGGGATGCCTAACTATGGCTACACCTTC. Residues: CASSPIPGMPNYGYTF.

The sample holds a few counts of this clonotype. The chain couples TRBV10-3 to TRBJ2-7; D ambiguous. This CDR3 has 11 residues. CDR1 ENHRY and CDR2 SYGVKD come from the germline V gene. Trimming removed 5 bases at V and 4 bases at J, with 6 bases between. CDR3 DNA: TGTGCCATCAGTACAGTATACGAGCAGTACTTC. This sequence encodes CAISTVYEQYF.

The chain employs TRBV7-2 and TRBJ2-3; D might be TRBD2 (7 bases). This CDR3 spans 16 amino acids. V lost 5 bases, J lost 5 bases, and 20 bases lay in between. Germline assignment: CDR1 SGHTA and CDR2 FQGNSA. The CDR3 DNA reads TGTGCCAGCAGCCTGCAAAGGACTAGGGGGGAAGATACGCAGTATTTT. Protein product: CASSLQRTRGEDTQYF.

This clonotype was detected many times. This chain links TRBV7-3 with TRBJ2-3; D assignment may be TRBD1 or TRBD2 (5 bases each). This CDR3 has 15 amino acids. V was shortened by 1 base and J by 2 bases, with 10 bases between the two germline ends. Germline V gene lookup returns CDR1 SGHTA and CDR2 FQGTGA. CDR3 sequence reads: CASSLIPGATDTQYF. Here the CDR3 DNA reads TGTGCCAGCAGCTTAATACCCGGGGCCACAGATACGCAGTATTTT.

This clonotype came up a few times. The chain couples TRBV27 to TRBJ2-7; D possibly corresponds to TRBD1 (6 bases). Germline V gene sequence: CDR1 MNHEY, CDR2 SMNVEV (reference sequence). The CDR3 sequence is 14 residues long. Trimming cost V 7 bases and J 1 base, with 14 bases left between them. CDR3 DNA: TGTGCCAGCAAGCGGTCAGGGGAATCCTACGAGCAGTACTTC. This encodes CASKRSGESYEQYF.

This clonotype was recorded a few times. The J gene is TRBJ2-7, the V gene TRBV7-2; the D gene is possibly TRBD2 (6 bases). V lost 4 bases, J lost 3 bases, and 25 bases lay in between. The CDR3 covers 18 residues. The germline V gene has CDR1 SGHTA and CDR2 FQGNSA. The CDR3 nucleotides read TGTGCCAGCAGCTCCCCCGAGAGGCGGGACCCACTTCTCTACGAGCAGTACTTC. Its translation: CASSSPERRDPLLYEQYF.

In its sample, this clonotype was seen many times. The V and J genes are TRBV2 and TRBJ2-1, with 9 bases that match TRBD1. Trimming cost V 1 base and J 6 bases; bases outside gene matches: 7. The CDR3 is 16 residues long. The germline V gene has CDR1 SNHLY and CDR2 FYNNEI. Here the CDR3 reads CASSEVRTGATNEQFF. The DNA for the CDR3 is TGTGCCAGCAGTGAAGTCAGGACAGGGGCCACCAATGAGCAGTTCTTC.

At least ten counts were recorded for this clonotype. V gene TRBV5-1 combines with J gene TRBJ2-7; tentative D call: TRBD1 (5 bases). The CDR3 totals 14 residues. The ends were cut back, 3 bases at V and 3 bases at J, with 13 bases in the middle. CDR1 is SGHRS, CDR2 YFSETQ, per germline. This CDR3 is CASSSDTYNYEQYF. The CDR3 nucleotides read TGCGCCAGCAGCTCGGACACCTACAACTACGAGCAGTACTTC.

This clonotype was counted only a few times. J is TRBJ2-5 and V is TRBV12-3 or TRBV12-4; the match to TRBD2 covers 9 bases. Trimming took 2 bases from V and 1 from J; bases not matched to a gene: 8. CDR3 length: 17 residues. The CDR3 region has the DNA TGTGCCAGCAGTTTAAATAGGGCGGGAGGGCTCCAAGAGACCCAGTACTTC. Encoded protein: CASSLNRAGGLQETQYF.